This TCR beta chain was captured by sequencing in a study of T-cell reconstitution after alpha-beta-depleted transplantation in children. Points from the study as a whole: Several patients had high TCRbeta diversity at day 60; it came from surviving recipient T cells and thymic progenitors. Several hundred expanded graft clones reportedly supplied alpha-beta T cells about two months after transplant. T-cell numbers and diversity one year post-transplant derived largely from freshly generated T cells.

In this sample, this clonotype turned up many times. Its antigen is undetermined. Preparation of the TCRbeta library involved a method that used unique molecular identifiers. In TCRdb, the PCR reads were re-called with MiXCR into one record per CDR3 protein. The sample lists some 830,000 distinct CDR3 sequences, 15% to 20% seen once, with 5% in the top ten. Germline CDR1 and CDR2: KGHDR and SFDVKD. The CDR3 spans 13 residues. Trimming cost V 2 bases and J 7 bases, with 10 bases left between them. The material sequenced was PBMCs, mostly from graft donor cells, taken 360 days after TCRalphabeta/CD19-depleted stem cell transplant. The receptor was derived from a male patient younger than 18 who had a stem cell transplant for acute lymphoblastic leukemia, so the T cells may come from the graft donor. The chain joins TRBV24-1 to TRBJ2-5; perhaps TRBD2 as D (7 bases). The CDR3 DNA reads as TGTGCCACCAGTGATTGGAGGGGGGGGACCCAGTACTTC. This translates into CATSDWRGGTQYF.